This T cell receptor beta chain was profiled in a study of breast tumors, draining lymph nodes, adjacent tissues (dated by TCRdb to about 2016). Some background on the complete study: The study compared TCR beta repertoires across tumor, adjacent nontumor tissue and axillary lymph nodes from breast cancer patients. The study aimed to assess the relationships and possible T-cell exchange between tumor, surrounding tissue and draining lymph node repertoires in human breast cancer.

Lymph node samples were obtained from the axillary draining lymph nodes of breast cancer patients. Results the study describes overall, beyond this receptor: The data were considered consistent with the idea that most tumor T cells come from the lymph node and then expand in tumor tissue. Tumor and nontumor tissue repertoires were found to be significantly more similar in luminal-like than in basal-like breast cancer. Tumor T-cell repertoires showed less diversity than lymph node repertoires and more diversity than nontumor tissue repertoires, and tumor T-cell repertoires showed preferential V and J gene usage. The conclusion that tumor T cells originate in lymph nodes was framed as consistent with a hypothesis rather than directly demonstrated.

The data were produced on an Illumina HiSeq 2000. TCR beta chain libraries were generated by multiplex PCR amplification. High-throughput sequencing was used to analyze the amplified TCR beta chain products. TCRdb reprocessed the public reads (quality trimming at Q25 with fastp, clone calling with MiXCR) and kept in-frame beta chains. Rows with a matching CDR3 protein are joined into one entry that keeps the most common DNA and genes. This sample is represented by 150,000 to 200,000 distinct CDR3 sequences; about 30% of them were singletons. Of the sample, around 3.5% falls within the top ten clones. Concerning this clonotype itself: The antigen it recognizes is unknown. Base qualities are not at hand, and no much larger clone is one base apart.

The trim is 7 bases for V and 0 bases for J, with a gap of 10 bases between the germline ends. The germline V gene provides CDR1 SQVTM and CDR2 ANQGSEA. The CDR3 holds 14 amino acids from the cysteine to the phenylalanine. The kept DNA is CDR3 alone, 42 bases in frame from the first base. The sample was axillary lymph node tissue. The clonotype originates from a female donor with breast cancer. Some clones in this sample may be carry-over from other donors' samples. The rearrangement joined TRBV29-1 to TRBJ2-6; the D gene cannot be resolved reliably. The encoded CDR3 is CSANSDSGANVLTF. The DNA sequence is TGCAGCGCTAACAGCGACTCTGGGGCCAACGTCCTGACTTTC.